This T cell receptor (beta chain) was captured in a study of beta chain features in type 1 diabetes. Study summary: Cell yields, gender and age were comparable in patients and healthy donors. The study, taken as a whole, reports: Fewer insertions but more deletions were seen at VDJ junctions in type 1 diabetes patients. Type 1 diabetes patients had TCRB CDR3s that were shorter (moderately but significantly so) in all four CD4+ subsets.

After removal of 11 bases from V and 2 bases from J, the junction contained 5 bases not matched to a gene. The CDR3 loop spans 13 amino acids. The germline CDR1 and CDR2 sequences are KGHSH and LQKENI. Since all of the isolated RNA was reverse transcribed, expressed TCRB transcripts were what got sequenced. This table comes from immunoSEQ multiplex PCR, and its TCRdb copy is limited to in-frame clones, with some not included. The sample lists 970,000 or so clones, about 17% seen once, with around 0.02% in the top ten. As regards this clone: Its cognate antigen is unknown.

Isolation of CD4+ naive, central memory, regulatory and stem cell-like memory cells was achieved by sorting via CD45RO/CCR7/CD25/CD127/CD95/CD27. V usage is TRBV18 and J usage is TRBJ2-3; TRBD1 agrees at 9 bases. Sequenced material: naive CD4+ T cells from blood. The receptor comes from a woman aged 18 to 35 in good health. DNA of the CDR3: TGTGCCGCCGGGACAGGGTCCACAGATACGCAGTATTTT. Amino acids: CAAGTGSTDTQYF.